These T cell receptor beta chains were read from a single sample in a study of T cell responses to AZD1222 COVID-19 vaccine. TCRdb's table, derived via immunoSEQ multiplex PCR, lists solely in-frame clones and lacks some. This sample yields about 150,000 clones, of which under 95% are seen a single time; approximately 9% belongs to the top ten. This material consisted of peripheral blood, taken on day 0 of AZD1222 vaccination. These receptors originate from an adult in good health. Each CDR3 is given with its conserved first and last residue. A D gene is named only where the DNA matches it firmly. Expanded clones are given a class, and other clones once, few, many or no size at all.

V: TRBV15; size: once; J: TRBJ2-3; D: TRBD1; CDR3: CATSPTPQGATDTQYF; DNA: TGTGCCACCAGCCCCACCCCACAGGGGGCAACAGATACGCAGTATTTT
V: TRBV6-6; size: NA; J: TRBJ1-2; D: NA; CDR3: CASSYNTGGYTF; DNA: TGTGCCAGCAGTTACAATACTGGCGGCTACACCTTC
V: TRBV7-2; size: NA; J: TRBJ2-5; D: TRBD1; CDR3: CASSSDRGVQETQYF; DNA: TGTGCCAGCAGCTCGGACAGGGGGGTTCAAGAGACCCAGTACTTC
V: TRBV19; size: NA; J: TRBJ2-1; D: NA; CDR3: CASSWGGKSGYNEQFF; DNA: TGTGCCAGTAGTTGGGGCGGAAAATCGGGATACAATGAGCAGTTCTTC
V: TRBV24-1; size: NA; J: TRBJ2-2; D: NA; CDR3: CATSDYGSGELFF; DNA: TGTGCCACCAGTGATTACGGGTCCGGGGAGCTGTTTTTT
V: TRBV7-9; size: NA; J: TRBJ1-2; D: NA; CDR3: CASSPSGADGYTF; DNA: TGTGCCAGCAGCCCGAGTGGGGCGGATGGCTACACCTTC
V: TRBV30; size: NA; J: TRBJ1-5; D: NA; CDR3: CAWGRESAQHF; DNA: TGTGCCTGGGGCAGGGAATCAGCCCAGCATTTT
V: TRBV2; size: NA; J: TRBJ1-2; D: NA; CDR3: CASSEGRDYGYTF; DNA: TGTGCCAGCAGTGAGGGGCGGGACTATGGCTACACCTTC
V: TRBV6-1; size: few; J: TRBJ1-1; D: TRBD1; CDR3: CASSEYRGNTEAFF; DNA: TGTGCCAGCAGTGAATACAGGGGGAACACTGAAGCTTTCTTT
V: TRBV28; size: NA; J: TRBJ1-5; D: NA; CDR3: CASSSFTVGPQHF; DNA: TGTGCCAGCAGTTCGTTTACGGTTGGGCCCCAGCATTTT
V: TRBV4-1; size: once; J: TRBJ1-5; D: NA; CDR3: CASSQVESANQPQHF; DNA: TGCGCCAGCAGCCAAGTCGAGTCAGCAAATCAGCCCCAGCATTTT
V: TRBV27; size: once; J: TRBJ2-1; D: TRBD2; CDR3: CASSPRRGGVNEQFF; DNA: TGTGCCAGCAGTCCTCGTCGGGGGGGGGTGAATGAGCAGTTCTTC
V: TRBV19; size: NA; J: TRBJ2-3; D: TRBD1; CDR3: CASSTDRGTTQYF; DNA: TGTGCCAGTAGCACCGACAGGGGGACTACGCAGTATTTT
V: TRBV19; size: NA; J: TRBJ2-7; D: TRBD1; CDR3: CASSPQGASSYEQYF; DNA: TGTGCCAGTAGCCCCCAGGGGGCGAGTAGTTACGAGCAGTACTTC
V: TRBV9; size: NA; J: TRBJ1-1; D: NA; CDR3: CASSVAFGEAFF; DNA: TGTGCCAGCAGCGTAGCTTTTGGGGAAGCTTTCTTT
V: TRBV10-3; size: NA; J: TRBJ1-1; D: NA; CDR3: CAISVDRSYTEAFF; DNA: TGTGCCATCTCCGTCGACAGGTCCTACACTGAAGCTTTCTTT
V: TRBV16; size: NA; J: TRBJ1-5; D: NA; CDR3: CASSQESGRQPQHF; DNA: TGTGCCAGCAGCCAAGAGTCAGGGAGGCAGCCCCAGCATTTT
V: TRBV5-1; size: NA; J: TRBJ1-1; D: NA; CDR3: CASSPTKNTEAFF; DNA: TGCGCCAGCAGCCCGACCAAGAACACTGAAGCTTTCTTT
V: TRBV3-1/TRBV3-2; size: once; J: TRBJ1-2; D: NA; CDR3: CASSQLQGPYGYTF; DNA: TGTGCCAGCAGCCAGCTACAGGGACCTTATGGCTACACCTTC
V: TRBV6-5; size: few; J: TRBJ1-2; D: TRBD1; CDR3: CASSYSTGGYGYTF; DNA: TGTGCCAGCAGTTACTCGACAGGGGGCTATGGCTACACCTTC
V: TRBV18; size: NA; J: TRBJ1-4; D: NA; CDR3: CASSQGPEKLFF; DNA: TGTGCCAGCTCACAGGGGCCCGAAAAACTGTTTTTT
V: TRBV10-3; size: NA; J: TRBJ2-2; D: TRBD1; CDR3: CAISETNRGGELFF; DNA: TGTGCCATCAGTGAGACCAACAGGGGCGGGGAGCTGTTTTTT
V: TRBV4-1; size: few; J: TRBJ2-1; D: NA; CDR3: CASSQDLQMGRSQFF; DNA: TGCGCCAGCAGCCAAGATCTTCAGATGGGGCGGAGCCAGTTCTTC
V: TRBV6-5; size: NA; J: TRBJ1-6; D: TRBD1; CDR3: CASSRDRDLNSPLHF; DNA: TGTGCCAGCAGCCGGGACAGGGACCTTAATTCACCCCTCCACTTT
V: TRBV19; size: NA; J: TRBJ1-2; D: NA; CDR3: CASRELTESYGYTF; DNA: TGTGCCAGTAGAGAGTTAACCGAGTCCTATGGCTACACCTTC
V: TRBV4-3; size: NA; J: TRBJ2-7; D: NA; CDR3: CASSQKVGAWNEQYF; DNA: TGCGCCAGCAGCCAAAAAGTCGGGGCCTGGAACGAGCAGTACTTC
V: TRBV7-8; size: once; J: TRBJ1-6; D: TRBD1; CDR3: CASSWDSQNNSPLHF; DNA: TGTGCCAGCAGCTGGGACAGTCAGAATAATTCACCCCTCCACTTT
V: TRBV11-2; size: NA; J: TRBJ2-2; D: NA; CDR3: CASSLGRSYDGELFF; DNA: TGTGCCAGCAGCTTAGGGCGGTCCTACGACGGGGAGCTGTTTTTT
V: TRBV6-2/TRBV6-3; size: NA; J: TRBJ2-7; D: NA; CDR3: CASSYSRHEQYF; DNA: TGTGCCAGCAGTTACTCGAGGCACGAGCAGTACTTC
V: TRBV5-1; size: NA; J: TRBJ1-2; D: NA; CDR3: CASSLAQSYGYTF; DNA: TGCGCCAGCAGCTTGGCCCAGAGCTATGGCTACACCTTC
V: TRBV6-5; size: NA; J: TRBJ1-5; D: TRBD1; CDR3: CASSSVGQGFDQPQHF; DNA: TGTGCCAGCAGTTCAGTCGGACAGGGCTTTGATCAGCCCCAGCATTTT
V: TRBV19; size: NA; J: TRBJ1-4; D: NA; CDR3: CASSGQGNEKLFF; DNA: TGTGCCAGTAGCGGGCAGGGGAATGAAAAACTGTTTTTT
V: TRBV7-2; size: NA; J: TRBJ1-5; D: NA; CDR3: CASSKARVSGPQHF; DNA: TGTGCCAGCAGCAAAGCCAGGGTCAGTGGGCCCCAGCATTTT
V: TRBV7-6; size: NA; J: TRBJ2-1; D: NA; CDR3: CASSLSPLRFSYNEQFF; DNA: TGTGCCAGCAGCTTATCCCCTCTTCGGTTCTCCTACAATGAGCAGTTCTTC
V: TRBV18; size: NA; J: TRBJ1-1; D: NA; CDR3: CASSPVRGRTEAFF; DNA: TGTGCCAGCTCACCAGTGAGGGGTAGGACTGAAGCTTTCTTT
V: TRBV10-3; size: NA; J: TRBJ2-2; D: TRBD1; CDR3: CAISGTATGELFF; DNA: TGTGCCATATCCGGGACAGCAACCGGGGAGCTGTTTTTT
V: TRBV5-5; size: NA; J: TRBJ1-5; D: TRBD1; CDR3: CASSLGQGWRQPQHF; DNA: TGTGCCAGCAGCTTGGGACAGGGGTGGCGGCAGCCCCAGCATTTT
V: TRBV11-2; size: NA; J: TRBJ1-1; D: NA; CDR3: CASSLGVTEAFF; DNA: TGTGCCAGCAGCTTGGGTGTCACTGAAGCTTTCTTT